The clone carrying this T cell receptor (beta chain) turned up a few times. These data are taken from a study of blood T cells in healthy people across ages. The CDR3 loop spans 13 amino acids. V was trimmed by 2 bases and J by 7 bases, leaving 11 bases between them. CDR1 is SQVTM and CDR2 is ANQGSEA in the germline V gene. PCR was performed a second time for roughly 7 to 11 cycles using a sample-barcoded 5' primer and a J-beta primer mix. TCRdb re-derived calls from the 5' RACE reads in MiXCR, one entry per CDR3 protein. The sample shows 1.5 million to 1.9 million distinct CDR3 sequences, approximately 39% of them seen only once.

Sequenced material: blood. The source is a woman aged 18-29 years in good health. The rearrangement joins TRBV29-1 to TRBJ1-4; unclear D gene. The CDR3 sequence: CSVELGFGEKLFF. The DNA of the CDR3 is TGCAGCGTTGAACTAGGGTTTGGTGAAAAACTGTTTTTT.